Described below is a single TCR beta chain sequence and its context. Data came from immunoSEQ multiplex PCR; TCRdb stores just in-frame clones and leaves some out. The sample consists of approximately 1.9 million clones, over 85% of them appearing once. This record comes from a study of shared clonotypes between healthy human individuals. The CDR3 covers 15 residues. V was trimmed by 6 bases and J by 0 bases, leaving 14 bases between them. CDR1 is LNHDA, CDR2 SQIVND, per germline (reference sequence). Naive CD8 populations comprised CD45RO-negative cells positively selected for CCR7, excluding terminally differentiated effector memory CD45RA+ cells.

The sequencing input was naive CD8+ T cells from PBMCs. The rearrangement uses TRBV19 and TRBJ1-1; D unresolved. The TCR was taken from a man aged 18 to 30 in good health. Some clones in this sample may be carry-over from other donors' samples. The CDR3 loop is CASRGSESLNTEAFF. The CDR3 DNA reads as TGTGCCAGTAGGGGGTCTGAATCTTTGAACACTGAAGCTTTCTTT.